This T cell receptor beta chain was sequenced during a study of blood T cells in healthy people across ages. Alongside a J-beta primer mix, a sample-barcoded 5' primer served in a second PCR lasting roughly 7 to 11 cycles. TCRdb re-derived calls from the 5' RACE reads in MiXCR, one entry per CDR3 protein. The table lists some 710,000 distinct CDR3 sequences, about 20% of them singletons. This clonotype was counted only a few times. Looked up from germline, CDR1 is MDHEN and CDR2 is SYDVKM. This CDR3 has 15 residues. The germline V and J ends were trimmed by 4 bases and 8 bases, with 18 bases remaining between them.

The source material was blood. This sequence joins TRBV28 and TRBJ2-4; possible D gene TRBD2, 6 bases. This sequence was found in a man aged 70 or older in good health. The DNA for the CDR3 is TGTGCCAGCAGTTCCCGCGGGGACGCGCGGGACATTCAGTACTTC. It yields the protein CASSSRGDARDIQYF.